What follows is one TCR beta chain and its context. The data were taken from a study of identical twins. TCRdb independently ran MiXCR on the 5' RACE reads; one entry per CDR3 protein. The data show hundreds of thousands of distinct CDR3 sequences, with 20% to 25% seen just once and around 4.5% held by the top ten. Germline CDR1 reads LGHNA; CDR2 reads YSLEER. This CDR3 spans 15 amino acids. The J segment lost 4 bases and the V segment lost 2 bases, leaving 7 bases of the junction unmatched. The same sample was also studied in work on T cells expressing NK-cell markers. As reported in that work: The authors sequenced eight donors, of whom seven were HCMV-seropositive and one was seronegative.

Sequencing used PBMCs. J is TRBJ2-7 and V is TRBV4-3; 8 nucleotides align to TRBD1. This receptor was identified in a woman between 18 and 29 years old in good health. CDR3 loop: CASSQHRGFGYEQYF. The CDR3, as DNA: TGCGCCAGCAGCCAACACAGGGGGTTCGGGTACGAGCAGTACTTC.